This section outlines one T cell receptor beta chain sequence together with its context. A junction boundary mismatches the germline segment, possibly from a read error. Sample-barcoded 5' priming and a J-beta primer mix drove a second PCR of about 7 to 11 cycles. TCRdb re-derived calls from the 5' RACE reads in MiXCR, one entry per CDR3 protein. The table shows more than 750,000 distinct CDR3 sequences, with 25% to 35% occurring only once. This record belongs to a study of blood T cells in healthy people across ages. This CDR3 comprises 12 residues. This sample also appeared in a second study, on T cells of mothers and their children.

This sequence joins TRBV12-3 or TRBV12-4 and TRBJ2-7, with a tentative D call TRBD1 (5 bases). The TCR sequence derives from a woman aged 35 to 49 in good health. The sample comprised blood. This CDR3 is CAGSPDSLEQYF. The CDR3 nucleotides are TGTGCCGGCAGTCCAGACAGCCTCGAGCAGTACTTC.